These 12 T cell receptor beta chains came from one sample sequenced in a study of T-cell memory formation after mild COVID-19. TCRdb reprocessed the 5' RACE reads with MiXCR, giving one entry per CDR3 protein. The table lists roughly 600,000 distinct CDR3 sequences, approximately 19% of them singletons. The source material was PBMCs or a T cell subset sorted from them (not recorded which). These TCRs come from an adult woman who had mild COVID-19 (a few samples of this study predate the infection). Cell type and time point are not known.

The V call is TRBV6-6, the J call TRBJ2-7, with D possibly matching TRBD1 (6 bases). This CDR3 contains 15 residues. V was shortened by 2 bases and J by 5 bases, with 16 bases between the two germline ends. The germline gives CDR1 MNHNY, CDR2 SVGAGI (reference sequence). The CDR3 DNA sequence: TGTGCCAGCAGTTACGCCCACAGGGTGAACAACGAGCAGTACTTC. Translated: CASSYAHRVNNEQYF.

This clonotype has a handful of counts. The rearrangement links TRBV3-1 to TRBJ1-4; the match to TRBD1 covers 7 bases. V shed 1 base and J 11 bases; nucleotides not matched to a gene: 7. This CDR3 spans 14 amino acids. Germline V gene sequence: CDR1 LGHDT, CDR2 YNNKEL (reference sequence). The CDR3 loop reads CASSQGQGGFKLFF. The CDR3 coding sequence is TGTGCCAGCAGCCAAGGACAGGGTGGATTCAAACTGTTTTTT.

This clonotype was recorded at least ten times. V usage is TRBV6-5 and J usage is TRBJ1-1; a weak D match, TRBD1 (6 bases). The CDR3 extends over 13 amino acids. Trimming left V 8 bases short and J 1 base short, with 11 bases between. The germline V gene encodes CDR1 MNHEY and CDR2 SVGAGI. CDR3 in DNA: TGTGCCAGCTCCGACAGGAGGAACACTGAAGCTTTCTTT. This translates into CASSDRRNTEAFF.

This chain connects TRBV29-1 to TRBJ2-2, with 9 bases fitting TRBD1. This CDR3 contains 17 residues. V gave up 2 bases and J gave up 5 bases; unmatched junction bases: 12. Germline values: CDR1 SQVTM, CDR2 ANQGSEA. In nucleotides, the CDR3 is TGCAGCGTTGAAATTTGGACAGGGGTCGGTGAAACCGGGGAGCTGTTTTTT. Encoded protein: CSVEIWTGVGETGELFF.

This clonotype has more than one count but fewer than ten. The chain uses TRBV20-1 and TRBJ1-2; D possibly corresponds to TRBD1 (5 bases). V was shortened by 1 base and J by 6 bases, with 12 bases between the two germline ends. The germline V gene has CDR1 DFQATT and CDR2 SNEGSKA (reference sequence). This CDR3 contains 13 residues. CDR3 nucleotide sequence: TGCAGTGCTAGAGGGGGGATAGGGCATGGCTACACCTTC. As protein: CSARGGIGHGYTF.

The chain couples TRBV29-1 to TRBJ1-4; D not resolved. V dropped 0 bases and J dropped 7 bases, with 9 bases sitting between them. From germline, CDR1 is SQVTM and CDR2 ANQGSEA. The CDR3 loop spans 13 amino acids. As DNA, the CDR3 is TGCAGCGTTGAAGATTTTGAAGGTGAAAAACTGTTTTTT. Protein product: CSVEDFEGEKLFF.

The CDR3 DNA follows: TGTGCCAGCAGCTTAGCGCTCGGACCTTTTAGCACCCACGAGCAGTACTTC. It translates to CASSLALGPFSTHEQYF. V gene TRBV7-9 combines with J gene TRBJ2-7; D not certain. Per the germline V gene, CDR1 is SEHNR and CDR2 is FQNEAQ (reference sequence). This CDR3 has 17 residues. V lost 0 bases, J lost 5 bases, and 20 bases lay in between.

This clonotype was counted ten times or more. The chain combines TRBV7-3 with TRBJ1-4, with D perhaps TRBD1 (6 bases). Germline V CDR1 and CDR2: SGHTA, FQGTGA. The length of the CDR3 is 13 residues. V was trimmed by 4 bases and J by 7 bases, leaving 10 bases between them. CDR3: CASSWGPGEKLFF. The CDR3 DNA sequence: TGTGCCAGCAGCTGGGGGCCGGGTGAAAAACTGTTTTTT.

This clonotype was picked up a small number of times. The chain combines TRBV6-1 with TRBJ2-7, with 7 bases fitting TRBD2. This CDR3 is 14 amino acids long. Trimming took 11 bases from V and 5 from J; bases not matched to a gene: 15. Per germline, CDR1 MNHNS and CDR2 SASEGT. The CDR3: CAGKKAGETNEQYF. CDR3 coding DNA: TGTGCCGGGAAGAAGGCGGGAGAAACGAACGAGCAGTACTTC.

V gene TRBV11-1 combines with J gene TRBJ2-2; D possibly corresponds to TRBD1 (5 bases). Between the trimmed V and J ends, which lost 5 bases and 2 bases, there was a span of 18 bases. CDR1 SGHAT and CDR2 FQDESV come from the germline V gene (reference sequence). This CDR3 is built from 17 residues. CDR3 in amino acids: CASSHSVPTVNTGELFF. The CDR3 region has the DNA TGTGCCAGCAGCCATAGTGTCCCGACAGTCAACACCGGGGAGCTGTTTTTT.

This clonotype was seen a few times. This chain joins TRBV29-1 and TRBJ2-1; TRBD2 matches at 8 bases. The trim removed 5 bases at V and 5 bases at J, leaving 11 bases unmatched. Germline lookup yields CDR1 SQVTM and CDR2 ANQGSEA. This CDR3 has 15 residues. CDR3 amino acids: CSVWISGTVDNEQFF. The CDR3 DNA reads TGCAGCGTTTGGATTAGCGGGACGGTTGACAATGAGCAGTTCTTC.

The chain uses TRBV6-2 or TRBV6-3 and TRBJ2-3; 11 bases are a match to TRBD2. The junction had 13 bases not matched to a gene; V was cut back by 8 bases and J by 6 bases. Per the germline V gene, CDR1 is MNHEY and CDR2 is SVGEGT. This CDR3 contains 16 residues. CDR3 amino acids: CASPPTIAGGPDTQYF. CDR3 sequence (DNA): TGTGCCAGCCCACCAACTATAGCGGGGGGGCCGGATACGCAGTATTTT.